The source of this TCR beta chain is a study of EBV T-cell therapy then PD-1 blockade in nasopharyngeal carcinoma. Noted time point: 266 days after commencement of treatment, after nivolumab therapy. Treatment given: AdE1-LMPpoly-expanded autologous EBV-specific T-cell therapy followed by anti-PD-1 nivolumab. Worth noting for this clone: As yet, its antigen is unknown.

The protocol was immunoSEQ multiplex PCR, while the TCRdb copy is restricted to in-frame clones and leaves out a portion. In the table there are roughly 20,000 clones, approximately 79% of which are singletons. Germline lookup yields CDR1 MNHEY and CDR2 SVGAGI. CDR3 length: 13 amino acids. Trimming shortened V by 8 bases and J by 3 bases, and 14 bases separated the two germline ends. This receptor was identified in a man aged 35 to 55 with nasopharyngeal carcinoma. This chain connects TRBV6-5 to TRBJ2-7; TRBD2 might be the D (6 bases). The sequencing here drew on CD8+ T cells from blood, taken at roughly day 270 from a patient whose treatment included autologous EBV-specific T cells and nivolumab. The CDR3 DNA follows: TGTGCCAGCGCCCCGGGACTCAGCTACGAGCAGTACTTC. Translated: CASAPGLSYEQYF.